Following are 18 T cell receptor beta chains from one sample sequenced in a study of T-cell memory formation after mild COVID-19. Via MiXCR, TCRdb re-called the 5' RACE reads, giving one row per CDR3 protein. The sample records under 300,000 distinct CDR3 sequences, around 15% being singletons. The sample taken for sequencing was PBMCs or a T cell subset sorted from them (not recorded which). These receptors originate from a young man who had mild COVID-19 (a few samples of this study predate the infection). Cell type and time point are not known.

This clonotype was counted once. This rearrangement joins TRBV12-3 or TRBV12-4 to TRBJ2-5; 8 nucleotides agree with TRBD2. V gave up 5 bases and J gave up 9 bases; unmatched junction bases: 2. The CDR3 is 11 amino acids. CDR3 nucleotide sequence: TGTGCCAGCAGTCCCGGGGGGGCCCAGTACTTC. Translating it yields CASSPGGAQYF.

The table lists this clonotype with a few counts. This chain uses TRBV7-2 with TRBJ2-5; D gene uncertain. Germline-derived CDR1 and CDR2 are SGHTA and FQGNSA. The CDR3 consists of 16 residues. V was clipped by 0 bases and J by 2 bases, with 13 bases between them. This CDR3 reads CASSLAGNLPQETQYF. CDR3 DNA sequence: TGTGCCAGCAGCTTAGCGGGGAACCTGCCTCAAGAGACCCAGTACTTC.

The chain is built from TRBV7-2 and TRBJ2-7; D is perhaps TRBD2 (6 bases). Trimming pared 4 bases from V and 2 bases from J, leaving 12 bases between. Germline-derived CDR1 and CDR2 are SGHTA and FQGNSA. This CDR3 contains 14 residues. The DNA for the CDR3 is TGTGCCAGCAGCTACGGCCCGGGGGCCTACGAGCAGTACTTC. Translating gives CASSYGPGAYEQYF.

The rearrangement links TRBV7-2 to TRBJ2-3, with 7 bases that match TRBD2. Germline CDR1 and CDR2: SGHTA and FQGNSA. This CDR3 has 15 amino acids. The trim removed 6 bases at V and 0 bases at J, leaving 6 bases unmatched. CDR3 sequence: CASRSPGGSTDTQYF. DNA for the CDR3: TGTGCCAGCAGATCACCGGGGGGTAGCACAGATACGCAGTATTTT.

This clonotype was picked up many times. This rearrangement joins TRBV12-3 or TRBV12-4 to TRBJ1-3; unclear D gene. V dropped 1 base and J dropped 0 bases, with 10 bases sitting between them. This CDR3 region has 16 residues. This CDR3 reads CASSLVGRSSGNTIYF. CDR3 sequence (DNA): TGTGCCAGCAGTTTAGTAGGGCGCAGCTCTGGAAACACCATATATTTT.

Points on this clonotype: Its ends do not fully match the called genes, so a read error is possible. The chain recombines TRBV15 with TRBJ2-2, with 8 bases matching TRBD1. This CDR3 region has 19 residues. The V gene's germline CDR1 is LNHNV and CDR2 YYDKDF (reference sequence). In DNA, the CDR3 is TGTGCCACCAGCAGAGAAGGGCAGGGGGCAGATTCGAAAACCGGGGAGCTGTTTTTT. It is translated as CATSREGQGADSKTGELFF.

This clonotype was detected only a few times. The chain recombines TRBV7-2 with TRBJ2-2; D is unresolved. V was cut by 5 bases and J by 1 base, with 14 bases left in between. Germline V gene sequence: CDR1 SGHTA, CDR2 FQGNSA. There are 16 residues in the CDR3. As DNA, the CDR3 is TGTGCCAGCAGCCTAAAGGAATTGCGGAACACCGGGGAGCTGTTTTTT. It specifies CASSLKELRNTGELFF.

This clonotype has only a few counts. V and J are TRBV12-3 or TRBV12-4 and TRBJ1-4; D unresolved. The CDR3 covers 16 residues. V shed 7 bases and J shed 0 bases, with 15 bases lying between them. Written as DNA, the CDR3 is TGTGCCAGCAAAAAAAGGGCGGGCCCAACTAATGAAAAACTGTTTTTT. Translated, it gives CASKKRAGPTNEKLFF.

The CDR3 spells CASSPYRTLAGGPTDTQYF. The CDR3 region has the DNA TGTGCCAGCTCACCGTACCGTACTCTAGCGGGGGGGCCGACAGATACGCAGTATTTT. The chain uses TRBV18 and TRBJ2-3; TRBD2 agrees at 12 bases. J lost 3 bases, V lost 3 bases, and 13 bases had no gene match. CDR3 size: 19 residues. CDR1 is KGHSH and CDR2 is LQKENI in the germline V gene. The variable domain in full, with the rest retrieved from reference TRBV18 and TRBJ2-3, is NAGVMQNPRHLVRRRGQEARLRCSPMKGHSHVYWYRQLPEEGLKFMVYLQKENIIDESGMPKERFSAEFPKEGPSILRIQQVVRGDSAAYFCASSPYRTLAGGPTDTQYFGPGTRLTVL.

The V call is TRBV5-1, the J call TRBJ2-5; 11 bases agree with TRBD1. V trimming: 4 bases; J trimming: 4 bases; junction bases outside the gene matches: 0. The CDR3 sequence is 13 residues long. Looked up from germline, CDR1 is SGHRS and CDR2 is YFSETQ. CDR3 in DNA: TGCGCCAGCAGCGGACAGGGGGCAGAGACCCAGTACTTC. Its protein product is CASSGQGAETQYF. Full variable domain (missing parts from reference TRBV5-1 and TRBJ2-5): KAGVTQTPRYLIKTRGQQVTLSCSPISGHRSVSWYQQTPGQGLQFLFEYFSETQRNKGNFPGRFSGRQFSNSRSEMNVSTLELGDSALYLCASSGQGAETQYFGPGTRLLVL.

The chain joins TRBV7-2 to TRBJ2-2; no definite D call. The germline gives CDR1 SGHTA, CDR2 FQGNSA. V lost 1 base and J 6 bases, leaving 12 bases between the germline ends. The CDR3 runs to 15 residues. The DNA of the CDR3 is TGTGCCAGCAGCTTAGGTCCCCAGTACCCCGGGGAGCTGTTTTTT. It translates to CASSLGPQYPGELFF. Variable domain in full (rest from reference TRBV7-2 and TRBJ2-2): GAGVSQSPSNKVTEKGKDVELRCDPISGHTALYWYRQSLGQGLEFLIYFQGNSAPDKSGLPSDRFSAERTGGSVSTLTIQRTQQEDSAVYLCASSLGPQYPGELFFGEGSRLTVL.

The V call is TRBV5-1, the J call TRBJ1-2, with D perhaps matching TRBD1 (5 bases). Germline CDR1 is SGHRS and CDR2 is YFSETQ. This CDR3 has 13 amino acids. V lost 4 bases, J lost 7 bases, and 14 bases lay in between. The CDR3 sequence: CASSDQGGVGYTF. The CDR3 region has the DNA TGCGCCAGCAGCGATCAGGGAGGGGTTGGCTACACCTTC.

The genes are TRBV7-2 and TRBJ1-2; D call uncertain. V was pared by 1 base and J by 8 bases, with 20 bases between. The CDR3 is 16 residues long. The germline V gene has CDR1 SGHTA and CDR2 FQGNSA. The CDR3 sequence is CASSLVAAGETGGYTF. The CDR3 nucleotides are TGTGCCAGCAGCTTAGTAGCGGCAGGAGAGACGGGGGGCTACACCTTC.

V and J are TRBV5-1 and TRBJ2-7; tentative D call: TRBD1 (6 bases). V was cut by 7 bases and J by 5 bases, with 19 bases left in between. The CDR3 is made up of 14 amino acids. CDR1 SGHRS and CDR2 YFSETQ come from the germline V gene. CDR3 bases: TGCGCCAGCGGGCTTATGGGGGCCGGGGACGAGCAGTACTTC. Protein: CASGLMGAGDEQYF.

This clonotype was detected a few times. The chain carries TRBV12-3 or TRBV12-4 and TRBJ1-4, with D possibly matching TRBD1 (5 bases). V lost 6 bases and J lost 10, with 21 bases in between. The CDR3 runs 15 residues. The CDR3 bases are TGTGCCAGCAGGCCCGGGGGGAGGGGCCTGGGAAAACTGTTTTTT. It translates to CASRPGGRGLGKLFF.

This clonotype was picked up a small number of times. V gene TRBV7-9 combines with J gene TRBJ2-7; D is possibly TRBD1 (6 bases). Germline lookup yields CDR1 SEHNR and CDR2 FQNEAQ (reference sequence). The CDR3 is made up of 19 amino acids. V lost 6 bases and J 4 bases, leaving 31 bases between the germline ends. CDR3 sequence: CASRHFWMRGTSGRYEQYV. Written as DNA, the CDR3 is TGTGCCAGCAGACATTTTTGGATGCGAGGGACATCGGGCCGATACGAGCAGTACGTC.

The V call is TRBV7-3, the J call TRBJ1-2; D is unclear. V lost 11 bases and J 0 bases, leaving 7 bases between the germline ends. The CDR3 contains 11 residues. The germline V gene encodes CDR1 SGHTA and CDR2 FQGTGA. For the CDR3, the DNA is TGTGCCTTCCCGCCTAACTATGGCTACACCTTC. It translates to CAFPPNYGYTF.

This clonotype appeared many times. The CDR3 nucleotides read TGTGCCAGCAGCATTAACTATGGCTACACCTTC. Encoded protein: CASSINYGYTF. The V and J genes are TRBV5-6 and TRBJ1-2, with no clear D. The CDR3 has 11 residues. V was clipped by 4 bases and J by 1 base, with 2 bases between them. Per germline, CDR1 SGHDT and CDR2 YYEEEE. Full variable domain (outside the CDR3, taken from reference TRBV5-6 and TRBJ1-2): DAGVTQSPTHLIKTRGQQVTLRCSPKSGHDTVSWYQQALGQGPQFIFQYYEEEERQRGNFPDRFSGHQFPNYSSELNVNALLLGDSALYLCASSINYGYTFGSGTRLTVV.